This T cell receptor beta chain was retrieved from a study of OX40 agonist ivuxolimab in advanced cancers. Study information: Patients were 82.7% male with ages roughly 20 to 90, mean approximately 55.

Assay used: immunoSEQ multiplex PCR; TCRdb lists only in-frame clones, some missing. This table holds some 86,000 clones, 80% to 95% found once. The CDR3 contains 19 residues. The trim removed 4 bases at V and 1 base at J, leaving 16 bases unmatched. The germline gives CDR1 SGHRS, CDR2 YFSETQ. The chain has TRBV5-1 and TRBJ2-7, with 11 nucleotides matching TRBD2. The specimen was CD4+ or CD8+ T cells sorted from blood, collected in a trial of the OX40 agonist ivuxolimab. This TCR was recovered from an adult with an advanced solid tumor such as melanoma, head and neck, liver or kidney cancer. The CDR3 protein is CASSVGRFAGTSGSYEQYF. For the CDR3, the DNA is TGCGCCAGCAGCGTCGGCCGCTTTGCGGGGACTAGCGGATCCTACGAGCAGTACTTC. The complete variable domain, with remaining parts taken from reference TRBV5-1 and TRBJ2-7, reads KAGVTQTPRYLIKTRGQQVTLSCSPISGHRSVSWYQQTPGQGLQFLFEYFSETQRNKGNFPGRFSGRQFSNSRSEMNVSTLELGDSALYLCASSVGRFAGTSGSYEQYFGPGTRLTVT.